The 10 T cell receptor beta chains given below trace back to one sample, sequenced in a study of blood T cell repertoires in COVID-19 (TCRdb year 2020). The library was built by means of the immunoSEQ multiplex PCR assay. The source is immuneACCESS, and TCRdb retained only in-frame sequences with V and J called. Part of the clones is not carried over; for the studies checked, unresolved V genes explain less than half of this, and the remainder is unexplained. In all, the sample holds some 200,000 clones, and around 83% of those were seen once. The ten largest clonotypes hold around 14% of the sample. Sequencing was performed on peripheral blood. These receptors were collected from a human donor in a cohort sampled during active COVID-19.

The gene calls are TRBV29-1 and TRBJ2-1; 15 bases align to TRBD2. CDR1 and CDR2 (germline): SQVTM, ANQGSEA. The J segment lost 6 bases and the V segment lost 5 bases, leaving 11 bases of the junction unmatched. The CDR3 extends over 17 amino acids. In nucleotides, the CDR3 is TGCAGCGTTTGGACTAGCGGGAGGGGCCCTTCTGGCAATGAGCAGTTCTTC. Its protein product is CSVWTSGRGPSGNEQFF.

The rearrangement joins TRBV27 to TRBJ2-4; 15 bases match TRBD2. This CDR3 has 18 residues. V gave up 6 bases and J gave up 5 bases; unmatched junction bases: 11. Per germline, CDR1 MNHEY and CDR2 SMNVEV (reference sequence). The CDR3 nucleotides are TGTGCCAGCAGCCCCGGGACTAGCGGGAGGCTAAGTCAAAACATTCAGTACTTC. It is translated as CASSPGTSGRLSQNIQYF.

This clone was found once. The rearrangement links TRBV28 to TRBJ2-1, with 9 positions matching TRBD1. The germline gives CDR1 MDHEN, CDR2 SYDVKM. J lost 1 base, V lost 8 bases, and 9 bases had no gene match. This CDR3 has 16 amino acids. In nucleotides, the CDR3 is TGTGCCAGCGTGACCGCTGGGACAGGGTCCTACAATGAGCAGTTCTTC. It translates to CASVTAGTGSYNEQFF.

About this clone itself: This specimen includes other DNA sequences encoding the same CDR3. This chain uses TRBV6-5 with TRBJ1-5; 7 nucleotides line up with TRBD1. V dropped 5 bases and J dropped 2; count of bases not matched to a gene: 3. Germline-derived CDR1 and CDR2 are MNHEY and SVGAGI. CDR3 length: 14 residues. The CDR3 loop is CASSRQGGNQPQHF. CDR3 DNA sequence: TGTGCCAGCAGTCGACAGGGAGGCAATCAGCCCCAGCATTTT.

The CDR3 sequence: CASSLGQDTQYF. The CDR3 DNA is TGTGCCAGCAGTTTAGGGCAGGATACGCAGTATTTT. The chain links TRBV27 to TRBJ2-3; no clear D gene. The CDR3 length is 12 residues. Germline V gene sequence: CDR1 MNHEY, CDR2 SMNVEV (reference sequence). The ends were cut back, 2 bases at V and 6 bases at J, with 6 bases in the middle.

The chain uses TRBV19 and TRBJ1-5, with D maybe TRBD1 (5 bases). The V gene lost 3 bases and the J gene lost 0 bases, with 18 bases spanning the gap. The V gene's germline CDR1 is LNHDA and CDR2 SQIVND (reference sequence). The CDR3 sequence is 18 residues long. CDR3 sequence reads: CASSMVAGGGNSNQPQHF. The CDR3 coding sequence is TGTGCCAGTAGTATGGTGGCCGGGGGAGGTAATAGCAATCAGCCCCAGCATTTT.

The CDR3, as DNA: TGTGCCAGCAGCTTAAGACTAGCGGGAGGGTCTTCTCTGGCAGATACGCAGTATTTT. This translates into CASSLRLAGGSSLADTQYF. The V call is TRBV5-4, the J call TRBJ2-3; 14 bases map to TRBD2. The CDR3 length is 19 residues. V shed 2 bases and J 4 bases; nucleotides not matched to a gene: 12. Per germline, CDR1 SGHNT and CDR2 YYREEE (reference sequence).

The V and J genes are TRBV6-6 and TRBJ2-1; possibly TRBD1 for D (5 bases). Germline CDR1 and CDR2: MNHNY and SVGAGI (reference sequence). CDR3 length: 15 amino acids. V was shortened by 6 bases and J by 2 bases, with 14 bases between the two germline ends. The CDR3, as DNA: TGTGCCAGCAGCAACCAGGGAAAACCCTACAATGAGCAGTTCTTC. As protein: CASSNQGKPYNEQFF.

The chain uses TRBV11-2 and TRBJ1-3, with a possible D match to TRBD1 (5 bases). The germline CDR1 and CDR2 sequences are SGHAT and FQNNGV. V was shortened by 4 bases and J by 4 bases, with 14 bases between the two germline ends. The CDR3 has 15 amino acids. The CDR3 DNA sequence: TGTGCCAGCAGCTCGATTCAGGGACTAGGAAACACCATATATTTT. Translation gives CASSSIQGLGNTIYF.

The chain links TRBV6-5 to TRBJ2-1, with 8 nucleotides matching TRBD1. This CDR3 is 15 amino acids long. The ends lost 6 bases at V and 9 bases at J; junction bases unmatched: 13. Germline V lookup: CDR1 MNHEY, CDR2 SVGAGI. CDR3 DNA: TGTGCCAGCAGAGGACAGGGAAGGGAGATTAGTGAGCAGTTCTTC. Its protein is CASRGQGREISEQFF.